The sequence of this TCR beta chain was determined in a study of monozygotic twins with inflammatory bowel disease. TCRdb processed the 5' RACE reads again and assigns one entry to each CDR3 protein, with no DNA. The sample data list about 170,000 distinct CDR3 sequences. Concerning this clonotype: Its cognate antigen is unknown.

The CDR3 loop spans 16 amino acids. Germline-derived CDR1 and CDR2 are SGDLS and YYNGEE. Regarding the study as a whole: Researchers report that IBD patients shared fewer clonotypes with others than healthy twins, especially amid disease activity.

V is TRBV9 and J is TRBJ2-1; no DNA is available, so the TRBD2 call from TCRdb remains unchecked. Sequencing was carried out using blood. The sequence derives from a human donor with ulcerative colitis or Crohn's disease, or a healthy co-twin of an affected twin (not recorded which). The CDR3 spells CASSVVPSGSLGEQFF.